What follows are 17 T cell receptor beta chains derived from one specimen sequenced in a study of cytotoxic CD8 clonotypes in ibrutinib-treated CLL. Clones were sequenced by immunoSEQ multiplex PCR, and TCRdb holds only the in-frame ones, with some missing. The table records about 300,000 clones, more than 70% of them present only once. Sequences were derived from PBMCs, sampled at disease progression, from a patient treated with ibrutinib. The receptor set was obtained from a human donor with chronic lymphocytic leukemia.

This chain joins TRBV7-6 and TRBJ2-7, with D unclear. The ends were cut back, 0 bases at V and 3 bases at J, with 6 bases in the middle. CDR3 length equals 13 residues. The germline CDR1 and CDR2 sequences are SGHVS and FNYEAQ. The CDR3 region is CASSLAKGYEQYF. The CDR3 region has the DNA TGTGCCAGCAGCTTAGCTAAAGGCTACGAGCAGTACTTC.

The chain has TRBV15 and TRBJ1-6, with D perhaps matching TRBD1 (6 bases). The CDR3 covers 15 residues. Trimming removed 5 bases at V and 9 bases at J, with 17 bases between. CDR1 LNHNV and CDR2 YYDKDF come from the germline V gene (reference sequence). The CDR3 DNA sequence: TGTGCCACCAGCGGTCGGGGGCAGGGTCCTTCACCCCTCCACTTT. Protein: CATSGRGQGPSPLHF.

There are a few counts of this clone. V is TRBV2 and J is TRBJ2-6; the match to TRBD1 covers 8 bases. CDR1 is SNHLY and CDR2 is FYNNEI in the germline V gene. The junction had 5 bases not matched to a gene; V was cut back by 9 bases and J by 4 bases. CDR3 size: 14 residues. The CDR3 protein is CASLQGVGANVLTF. CDR3 coding DNA: TGTGCCAGTCTACAGGGGGTCGGGGCCAACGTCCTGACTTTC.

This clone was observed a few times. V usage is TRBV20-1 and J usage is TRBJ2-1; 10 bases fit TRBD1. The CDR3 runs 11 residues. V was pared by 6 bases and J by 16 bases, with 9 bases of the junction left unmatched. Per germline, CDR1 DFQATT and CDR2 SNEGSKA (reference sequence). CDR3 coding DNA: TGCAGTGCGAGGACTGGGACAGGGGAATTCTTC. Its translation is CSARTGTGEFF.

The chain links TRBV2 to TRBJ2-3, with a possible D match to TRBD2 (6 bases). Trimming removed 7 bases from V and 5 bases from J, with 13 bases in between. The CDR3 consists of 13 residues. Germline values: CDR1 SNHLY, CDR2 FYNNEI. As DNA, the CDR3 is TGTGCCAGCAAACCCCGGGAGAAAGATACGCAGTATTTT. Its protein product is CASKPREKDTQYF.

The chain combines TRBV9 with TRBJ1-2; 7 nucleotides align to TRBD1. Per germline, CDR1 SGDLS and CDR2 YYNGEE. V dropped 6 bases and J dropped 4; count of bases not matched to a gene: 9. CDR3 length: 14 residues. The CDR3 protein is CASKEGATGYGYTF. CDR3 coding DNA: TGTGCCAGCAAGGAGGGGGCGACGGGCTATGGCTACACCTTC.

This clone showed up just a few times. This chain connects TRBV29-1 to TRBJ2-3; no clear D gene. The CDR3 contains 12 residues. Germline V gene sequence: CDR1 SQVTM, CDR2 ANQGSEA. The germline V and J ends were trimmed by 2 bases and 3 bases, with 6 bases remaining between them. The CDR3 nucleotides are TGCAGCGTTGAACAGTATACAGATACGCAGTATTTT. Translation gives CSVEQYTDTQYF.

A single count supports this clone. The rearrangement joins TRBV27 to TRBJ2-7, with D perhaps matching TRBD1 (5 bases). The V and J ends lost 4 bases and 1 base respectively, with 8 bases between them. Germline V gene sequence: CDR1 MNHEY, CDR2 SMNVEV (reference sequence). The CDR3 covers 13 residues. The CDR3 DNA follows: TGTGCCAGCAGTTATGACAGTTCCTACGAGCAGTACTTC. Its protein is CASSYDSSYEQYF.

This chain uses TRBV7-9 with TRBJ2-7, with D unclear. The CDR3 loop spans 14 amino acids. Between the trimmed V and J ends, which lost 3 bases and 3 bases, there was a span of 12 bases. Germline-derived CDR1 and CDR2 are SEHNR and FQNEAQ (reference sequence). In nucleotides, the CDR3 is TGTGCCAGCAGCTTTTCCAGTAGAATCTACGAGCAGTACTTC. Translated: CASSFSSRIYEQYF. The full variable domain, rest sourced from reference TRBV7-9 and TRBJ2-7, is DTGVSQNPRHKITKRGQNVTFRCDPISEHNRLYWYRQTLGQGPEFLTYFQNEAQLEKSRLLSDRFSAERPKGSFSTLEIQRTEQGDSAMYLCASSFSSRIYEQYFGPGTRLTVT.

This chain uses TRBV28 with TRBJ2-1; 7 bases map to TRBD2. Germline values: CDR1 MDHEN, CDR2 SYDVKM. The CDR3 is 17 residues long. Trimming at V came to 6 bases and at J to 8 bases, leaving 19 bases not matched to a gene. The CDR3 spells CASSSRRWTRASDEQFF. CDR3 DNA sequence: TGTGCCAGCAGCTCCCGGCGATGGACTAGGGCTTCAGATGAGCAGTTCTTC.

The CDR3 DNA is TGTGCCACCAGCGAGGACCCGGGACAGAACTACGAGCAGTACTTC. Its protein is CATSEDPGQNYEQYF. The chain couples TRBV15 to TRBJ2-7, with 7 bases aligning to TRBD1. With 5 bases clipped from V and 3 bases from J, the junction kept 10 bases outside the gene matches. Germline lookup yields CDR1 LNHNV and CDR2 YYDKDF (reference sequence). This CDR3 contains 15 residues.

The sample holds a few counts of this clone. The chain links TRBV29-1 to TRBJ1-2; maybe TRBD1 (6 bases). Trimming cost V 4 bases and J 7 bases, with 13 bases left between them. Per germline, CDR1 SQVTM and CDR2 ANQGSEA. The CDR3 runs 12 residues. CDR3 sequence: CSVVHRAGGYTF. CDR3 sequence (DNA): TGCAGCGTTGTTCACAGGGCAGGTGGCTACACCTTC.

The genes are TRBV28 and TRBJ2-5; D may correspond to TRBD1 or TRBD2 (5 bases each). Germline V CDR1 and CDR2: MDHEN, SYDVKM. The ends were cut back, 5 bases at V and 0 bases at J, with 10 bases in the middle. The CDR3 contains 14 residues. In DNA, the CDR3 is TGTGCCAGCAGTCGCTGGGGGTACCAAGAGACCCAGTACTTC. Translated, it gives CASSRWGYQETQYF.

In this sample, this clone turned up a few times. This chain joins TRBV4-1 and TRBJ2-7; 11 bases map to TRBD1. V trimming: 4 bases; J trimming: 6 bases; junction bases outside the gene matches: 2. The germline gives CDR1 MGHRA, CDR2 YSYEKL. The CDR3 runs 13 residues. This CDR3 is CASSRTGGGEQYF. In nucleotides, the CDR3 is TGCGCCAGCAGCCGGACAGGGGGCGGCGAGCAGTACTTC.

CDR3 nucleotides: TGTGCCACCAGCAGCCGGGGAGCGGGAGGGGTCGGGGAGCTGTTTTTT. As protein: CATSSRGAGGVGELFF. The chain couples TRBV15 to TRBJ2-2, with 10 positions matching TRBD2. Germline trimming cut 3 bases from V and 7 bases from J; bases unmatched to any gene: 8. The germline CDR1 and CDR2 sequences are LNHNV and YYDKDF (reference sequence). CDR3 length: 16 residues.

The genes are TRBV19 and TRBJ2-3; no reliable D call. Germline CDR1 reads LNHDA; CDR2 reads SQIVND (reference sequence). V gave up 0 bases and J gave up 1 base, with 8 bases separating them. The CDR3 spans 15 residues. CDR3 nucleotide sequence: TGTGCCAGTAGTATAGATGGTGGGGGCACAGATACGCAGTATTTT. Its translation: CASSIDGGGTDTQYF.

A note on this clone: The sample carries other DNA sequences with the same CDR3. CDR3 nucleotide sequence: TGCGCCAGCAGCTTGGTGGGAGGAGAGACCCAGTACTTC. This codes for CASSLVGGETQYF. The chain carries TRBV5-1 and TRBJ2-5, with D perhaps TRBD2 (6 bases). Germline CDR1 reads SGHRS; CDR2 reads YFSETQ. The V and J ends lost 0 bases and 4 bases respectively, with 7 bases between them. This CDR3 is built from 13 residues.